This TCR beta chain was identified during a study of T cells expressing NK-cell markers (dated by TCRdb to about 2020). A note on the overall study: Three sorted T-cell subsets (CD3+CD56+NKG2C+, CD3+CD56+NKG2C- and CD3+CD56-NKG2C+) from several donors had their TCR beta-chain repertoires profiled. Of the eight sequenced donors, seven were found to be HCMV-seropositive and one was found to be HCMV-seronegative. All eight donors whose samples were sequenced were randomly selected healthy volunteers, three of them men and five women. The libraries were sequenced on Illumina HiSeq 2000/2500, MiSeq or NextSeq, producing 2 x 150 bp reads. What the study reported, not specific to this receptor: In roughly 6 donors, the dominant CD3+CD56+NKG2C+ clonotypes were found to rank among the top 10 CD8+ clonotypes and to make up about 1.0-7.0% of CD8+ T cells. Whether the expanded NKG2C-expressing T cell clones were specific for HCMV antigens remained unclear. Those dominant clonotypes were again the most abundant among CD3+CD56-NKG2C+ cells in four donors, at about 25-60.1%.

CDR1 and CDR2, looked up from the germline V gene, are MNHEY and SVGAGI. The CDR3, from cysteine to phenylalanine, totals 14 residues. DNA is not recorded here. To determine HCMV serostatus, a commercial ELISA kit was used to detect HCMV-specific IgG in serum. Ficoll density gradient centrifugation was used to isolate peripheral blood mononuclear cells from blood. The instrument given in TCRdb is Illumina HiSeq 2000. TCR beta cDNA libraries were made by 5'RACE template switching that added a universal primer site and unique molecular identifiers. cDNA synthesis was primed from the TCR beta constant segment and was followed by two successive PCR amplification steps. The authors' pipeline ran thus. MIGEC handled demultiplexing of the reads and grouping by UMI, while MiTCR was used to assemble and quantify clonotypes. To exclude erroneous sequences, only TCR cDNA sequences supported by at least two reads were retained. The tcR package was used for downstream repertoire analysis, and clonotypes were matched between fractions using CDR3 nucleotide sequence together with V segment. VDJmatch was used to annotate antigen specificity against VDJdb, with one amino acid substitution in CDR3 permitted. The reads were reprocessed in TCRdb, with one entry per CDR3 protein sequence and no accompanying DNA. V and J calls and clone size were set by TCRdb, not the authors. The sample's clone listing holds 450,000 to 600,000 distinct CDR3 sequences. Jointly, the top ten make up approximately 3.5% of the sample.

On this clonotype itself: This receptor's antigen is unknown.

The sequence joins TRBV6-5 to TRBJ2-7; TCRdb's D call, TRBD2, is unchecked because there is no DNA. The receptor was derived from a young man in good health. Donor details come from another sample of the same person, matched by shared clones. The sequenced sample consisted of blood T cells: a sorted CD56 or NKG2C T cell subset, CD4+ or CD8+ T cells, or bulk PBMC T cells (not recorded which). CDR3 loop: CASSYSASGVAQYF.